This passage covers 21 T cell receptor beta chains from one sample sequenced in a study of blood T cell repertoires in COVID-19. The data were produced by immunoSEQ multiplex PCR, yet TCRdb's version contains in-frame clones alone and is incomplete. Of some 250,000 clones in the sample, approximately 85% were seen once. The sequenced sample consisted of PBMCs or T cells enriched from blood (not recorded which). The receptors come from a woman in her forties or fifties who had recovered from COVID-19.

The J gene is TRBJ1-1, the V gene TRBV2, with D hard to call. Germline CDR1 SNHLY, CDR2 FYNNEI. The V and J ends lost 1 base and 1 base respectively, with 7 bases between them. CDR3 length: 14 residues. The CDR3 DNA reads as TGTGCCAGCAGTGAAGGGGCGGGGAACACTGAAGCTTTCTTT. Protein sequence: CASSEGAGNTEAFF.

This clone has more than one count but fewer than ten. The J gene is TRBJ1-3, the V gene TRBV28, with D perhaps TRBD1 (5 bases). The CDR3 consists of 14 residues. With 7 bases removed from V and 6 bases from J, the gap between germline ends came to 16 bases. Germline V lookup: CDR1 MDHEN, CDR2 SYDVKM. CDR3: CASNLGQGLNTIYF. CDR3 in DNA: TGTGCCAGCAACCTGGGGCAGGGACTAAACACCATATATTTT.

The rearrangement links TRBV30 to TRBJ2-1; D unresolved. Germline V lookup: CDR1 GTSNPN, CDR2 SVGIG (reference sequence). Trimming cost V 1 base and J 0 bases, with 10 bases left between them. This CDR3 has 15 amino acids. The CDR3 bases are TGTGCCTGGAGTGCCTACCCCCACTCCTACAATGAGCAGTTCTTC. Translated, it gives CAWSAYPHSYNEQFF.

The genes are TRBV28 and TRBJ1-4, with TRBD1 as a possible D gene (5 bases). V was cut by 4 bases and J by 7 bases, with 16 bases left in between. The CDR3 loop spans 15 amino acids. Germline V gene data show CDR1 as MDHEN and CDR2 as SYDVKM. CDR3 sequence reads: CASSSPGMGSEKLFF. The CDR3 DNA is TGTGCCAGCAGTTCCCCAGGGATGGGAAGTGAAAAACTGTTTTTT.

This chain joins TRBV19 and TRBJ1-3; 9 bases line up with TRBD1. Looked up from germline, CDR1 is LNHDA and CDR2 is SQIVND (reference sequence). V lost 9 bases and J lost 1; bases outside the gene matches: 4. This CDR3 contains 14 residues. This chain's CDR3 is CASRQGGSGNTIYF. The DNA of the CDR3 is TGTGCCAGCCGACAGGGGGGTTCTGGAAACACCATATATTTT.

The genes are TRBV5-1 and TRBJ1-3, with TRBD1 as a possible D gene (6 bases). With 6 bases removed from V and 2 bases from J, the gap between germline ends came to 9 bases. Germline V gives CDR1 SGHRS, CDR2 YFSETQ. This CDR3 has 13 amino acids. CDR3: CASNEGAGNTIYF. CDR3 coding DNA: TGCGCCAGCAACGAGGGGGCTGGAAACACCATATATTTT.

This rearrangement joins TRBV6-1 to TRBJ2-7; 13 nucleotides line up with TRBD2. The J segment lost 6 bases and the V segment lost 4 bases, leaving 15 bases of the junction unmatched. Per germline, CDR1 MNHNS and CDR2 SASEGT. This CDR3 contains 18 residues. The CDR3 loop reads CASSVFGRGLAGMGEQYF. The CDR3 region has the DNA TGTGCCAGCAGTGTCTTCGGACGGGGACTAGCGGGAATGGGCGAGCAGTACTTC.

In regard to this clone: The sample carries other DNA sequences with the same CDR3. The chain has TRBV28 and TRBJ1-5, with D maybe TRBD1 (6 bases). CDR3 length: 14 amino acids. V was cut by 5 bases and J by 0 bases, with 8 bases left in between. CDR1 is MDHEN, CDR2 SYDVKM, per germline. The DNA of the CDR3 is TGTGCCAGCAGTCTGACAGGTAGCAATCAGCCCCAGCATTTT. This codes for CASSLTGSNQPQHF.

This sequence joins TRBV28 and TRBJ1-4; 9 bases line up with TRBD1. J gave up 8 bases and V 3 bases, and 7 bases lay outside the gene matches. CDR1 and CDR2 (germline): MDHEN, SYDVKM. This CDR3 is 15 amino acids long. The CDR3, as DNA: TGTGCCAGCAGTTTTGTGGGACAGGGCCGGGAAAAACTGTTTTTT. The encoded protein is CASSFVGQGREKLFF.

This chain joins TRBV11-2 and TRBJ2-7, with D perhaps matching TRBD1 (5 bases). This CDR3 contains 12 residues. Per germline, CDR1 SGHAT and CDR2 FQNNGV. Trimming pared 6 bases from V and 6 bases from J, leaving 12 bases between. CDR3 sequence (DNA): TGTGCCAGCAGTCCCACAGGTGGCGAGCAGTACTTC. This sequence encodes CASSPTGGEQYF.

For this clone: The junction differs from germline at one of its ends, possibly a read error. The gene calls are TRBV2 and TRBJ2-3; no clear D. The CDR3 length is 14 residues. Germline V gene sequence: CDR1 SNHLY, CDR2 FYNNEI. DNA of the CDR3: TGTGCCACCAGTCCCCCCCGGGGCACAGATACGCAGTATTTT. Translated, it gives CATSPPRGTDTQYF.

There are a few counts of this clone. CDR3 sequence reads: CASSRQGAQDEKLFF. CDR3 in DNA: TGCGCCAGCAGCCGGCAGGGGGCTCAGGATGAAAAACTGTTTTTT. The chain is built from TRBV5-1 and TRBJ1-4; TRBD1 aligns across 8 bases. Germline V gene data show CDR1 as SGHRS and CDR2 as YFSETQ. With V trimmed by 4 bases and J by 6 bases, 8 bases remained unmatched. The CDR3 totals 15 residues.

The chain combines TRBV25-1 with TRBJ1-4, with a weak D call TRBD1 (5 bases). Germline assignment: CDR1 MGHDK and CDR2 SYGVNS. This CDR3 is built from 12 residues. V was cut by 6 bases and J by 7 bases, with 9 bases left in between. The CDR3, as DNA: TGTGCCAGCAGGTCGGGGGGTGAAAAACTGTTTTTT. Translation gives CASRSGGEKLFF.

This chain links TRBV7-3 with TRBJ2-3; TRBD2 might be the D (5 bases). The CDR3 sequence is 15 residues long. Deletions cut 3 bases from V and 0 bases from J, with 10 bases between. Germline assignment: CDR1 SGHTA and CDR2 FQGTGA. The chain's CDR3 is CASSFGGGSTDTQYF. The CDR3 DNA reads TGTGCCAGCAGCTTTGGCGGAGGTAGCACAGATACGCAGTATTTT.

The chain couples TRBV15 to TRBJ1-5; TRBD1 aligns across 7 bases. The CDR3 runs 16 residues. V gave up 3 bases and J gave up 4 bases; unmatched junction bases: 9. Germline V gene lookup returns CDR1 LNHNV and CDR2 YYDKDF (reference sequence). CDR3 nucleotide sequence: TGTGCCACCAGCAGCCACAGGGGAGCCTTGAATCAGCCCCAGCATTTT. Protein: CATSSHRGALNQPQHF.

The chain carries TRBV18 and TRBJ1-2; D may be TRBD1 (6 bases). The germline V gene has CDR1 KGHSH and CDR2 LQKENI. The V end lost 2 bases, the J end lost 4 bases, and 8 bases lay between the germline ends. CDR3 length equals 13 residues. The CDR3 spells CASSPTRGYGYTF. For the CDR3, the DNA is TGTGCCAGCTCACCAACCAGGGGCTATGGCTACACCTTC. Combining the CDR3 with reference TRBV18 and TRBJ1-2 gives the whole variable domain NAGVMQNPRHLVRRRGQEARLRCSPMKGHSHVYWYRQLPEEGLKFMVYLQKENIIDESGMPKERFSAEFPKEGPSILRIQQVVRGDSAAYFCASSPTRGYGYTFGSGTRLTVV.

This clone was detected once. The V and J genes are TRBV7-2 and TRBJ1-5, with 12 bases matching TRBD1. Trimming took 1 base from V and 2 from J; bases not matched to a gene: 9. Germline CDR1 reads SGHTA; CDR2 reads FQGNSA. CDR3 length: 19 residues. The CDR3: CASSLGPGQGAVGNQPQHF. DNA of the CDR3: TGTGCCAGCAGCTTAGGGCCGGGACAGGGGGCAGTGGGCAATCAGCCCCAGCATTTT.

This clone appeared a single time. V gene TRBV28 combines with J gene TRBJ2-1, with 11 nucleotides matching TRBD2. The CDR3 length is 17 residues. V lost 4 bases, J lost 8 bases, and 13 bases stayed unmatched. Germline CDR1 MDHEN, CDR2 SYDVKM. CDR3 sequence: CASSSLLRTSGYHEQFF. CDR3 coding DNA: TGTGCCAGCAGTTCCCTACTTAGGACTAGCGGGTACCATGAGCAGTTCTTC.

The J gene is TRBJ2-7, the V gene TRBV28; D might be TRBD1 (6 bases). Germline CDR1 reads MDHEN; CDR2 reads SYDVKM. Trimming left V 5 bases short and J 8 bases short, with 10 bases between. The CDR3 is made up of 11 amino acids. CDR3 in DNA: TGTGCCAGCAGTACCGGACAGAAGCAGTACTTC. It yields the protein CASSTGQKQYF. The whole variable domain, remainder taken from reference TRBV28 and TRBJ2-7, is DVKVTQSSRYLVKRTGEKVFLECVQDMDHENMFWYRQDPGLGLRLIYFSYDVKMKEKGDIPEGYSVSREKKERFSLILESASTNQTSMYLCASSTGQKQYFGPGTRLTVT.

This clone has a single count. The rearrangement uses TRBV5-1 and TRBJ2-7; 7 bases map to TRBD1. CDR1 and CDR2 from the germline V gene are SGHRS and YFSETQ. V dropped 7 bases and J dropped 3; count of bases not matched to a gene: 10. The CDR3 loop spans 14 amino acids. The CDR3 protein is CASSSPGQLYEQYF. Here the CDR3 DNA reads TGCGCCAGCTCCTCTCCGGGACAGCTCTACGAGCAGTACTTC. Combining the CDR3 with reference TRBV5-1 and TRBJ2-7 gives the whole variable domain KAGVTQTPRYLIKTRGQQVTLSCSPISGHRSVSWYQQTPGQGLQFLFEYFSETQRNKGNFPGRFSGRQFSNSRSEMNVSTLELGDSALYLCASSSPGQLYEQYFGPGTRLTVT.

DNA of the CDR3: TGCAGCGTTGTGAAGGGGGCTAAAGCTGAAGCTTTCTTT. Amino acids: CSVVKGAKAEAFF. This chain joins TRBV29-1 and TRBJ1-1; 7 bases map to TRBD1. This CDR3 has 13 residues. J gave up 6 bases and V 4 bases, and 8 bases lay outside the gene matches. Germline V gene data show CDR1 as SQVTM and CDR2 as ANQGSEA.